This TCR beta chain was sequenced for a study of blood T cell repertoires in COVID-19. Background on the study: Samples of COVID-19 (acute and convalescent) were obtained from the United States, Italy and Spain. Sources were T cells, B-cell-depleted T cells, or PBMCs; the material itself was cDNA or gDNA.

Original methodology: The assay estimated nucleated cells by amplifying reference gene primers. The assay was immunoSEQ multiplex PCR, and TCRdb's table has in-frame clones only and misses some. The D gene and trimming were derived from the DNA, and the V and J assignments and clone size from that table. The sample holds roughly 40,000 clones, roughly 90% seen once. V gave up 2 bases and J gave up 0 bases; unmatched junction bases: 17. In germline, CDR1 is MDHEN, CDR2 SYDVKM. The CDR3 loop spans 20 amino acids. The source of this sequence is a human donor in a cohort sampled during active COVID-19. The genes are TRBV28 and TRBJ1-2, with 8 bases lining up with TRBD1. What was sequenced was peripheral blood. The CDR3 DNA follows: TGTGCCAGCAGTTTAATCCTTGGGACAGGACTGATACTAGCTAACTATGGCTACACCTTC. It is translated as CASSLILGTGLILANYGYTF.